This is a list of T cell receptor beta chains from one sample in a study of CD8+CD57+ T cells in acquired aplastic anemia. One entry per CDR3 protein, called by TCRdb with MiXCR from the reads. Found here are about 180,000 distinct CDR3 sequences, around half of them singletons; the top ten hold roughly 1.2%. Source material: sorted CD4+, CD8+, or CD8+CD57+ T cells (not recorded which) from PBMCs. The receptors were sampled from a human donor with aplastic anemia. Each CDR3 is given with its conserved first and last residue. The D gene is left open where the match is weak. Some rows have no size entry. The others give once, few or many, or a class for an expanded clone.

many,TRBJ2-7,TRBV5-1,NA,CASSAEGTLSYEQYF,TGCGCCAGCAGCGCCGAAGGGACCCTCTCCTACGAGCAGTACTTC
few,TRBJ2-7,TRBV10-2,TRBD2,CASSESTSGSYEQYF,TGCGCCAGCAGTGAGTCGACTAGCGGATCCTACGAGCAGTACTTC
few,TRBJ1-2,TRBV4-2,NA,CASSQETERGVGYGYTF,TGTGCCAGCAGCCAAGAGACCGAGAGGGGGGTCGGCTATGGCTACACCTTC
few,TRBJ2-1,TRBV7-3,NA,CASSKEVNEQFF,TGTGCCAGCAGCAAAGAGGTCAATGAGCAGTTCTTC
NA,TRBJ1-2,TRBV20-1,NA,CSARTVSGGYGYTF,TGCAGTGCTAGAACAGTCTCTGGGGGCTATGGCTACACCTTC
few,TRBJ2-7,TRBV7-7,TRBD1,CASSPGTGYEQYF,TGTGCTAGCAGTCCCGGGACAGGGTACGAGCAGTACTTC
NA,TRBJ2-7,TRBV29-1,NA,CSVEGTEPYEQYF,TGCAGCGTTGAAGGGACAGAACCCTACGAGCAGTACTTC
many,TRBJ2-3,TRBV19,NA,CASSIARGGTDTQYF,TGTGCCAGTAGTATTGCCAGGGGGGGCACAGATACGCAGTATTTT
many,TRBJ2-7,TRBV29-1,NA,CSVLMDGTYEQYF,TGCAGCGTTTTAATGGACGGTACCTACGAGCAGTACTTC
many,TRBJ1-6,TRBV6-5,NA,CASSYGLSDSPLHF,TGTGCCAGCAGTTACGGCCTCTCGGATTCACCCCTCCACTTT
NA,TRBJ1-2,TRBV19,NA,CASRSNYGYTF,TGTGCCAGTAGGTCAAACTATGGCTACACCTTC
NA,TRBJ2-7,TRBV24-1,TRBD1,CATSPGTAAYEQYF,TGTGCCACCAGCCCCGGGACAGCGGCCTACGAGCAGTACTTC
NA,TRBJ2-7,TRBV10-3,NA,CAIRYRDHLSEQYF,TGTGCCATCAGGTACCGGGACCACCTCTCCGAGCAGTACTTC
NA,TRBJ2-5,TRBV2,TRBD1,CASSRDRGQGETQYF,TGTGCCAGCAGTCGGGACAGGGGGCAGGGAGAGACCCAGTACTTC
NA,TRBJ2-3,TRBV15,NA,CATSRVGAGLSDTQYF,TGTGCCACCAGCAGAGTAGGAGCGGGTTTGTCAGATACGCAGTATTTT
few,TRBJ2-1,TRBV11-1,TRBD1,CASSLALWGQGIRDEQFF,TGTGCCAGCAGCTTAGCTCTCTGGGGACAGGGAATTCGGGATGAGCAGTTCTTC
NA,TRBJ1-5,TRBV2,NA,CASSEVGGLSNQPQHF,TGTGCCAGCAGTGAGGTCGGGGGGTTGAGCAATCAGCCCCAGCATTTT
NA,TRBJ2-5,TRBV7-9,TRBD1,CASSLIDRAQETQYF,TGTGCCAGCAGCCTAATCGACAGGGCTCAAGAGACCCAGTACTTC
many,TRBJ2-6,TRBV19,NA,CASSNGLPTSGANVLTF,TGTGCCAGTAGTAACGGACTTCCTACCTCTGGGGCCAACGTCCTGACTTTC
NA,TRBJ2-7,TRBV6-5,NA,CASSYGGDSSYEQYF,TGTGCCAGCAGTTACGGAGGGGATAGCTCCTACGAGCAGTACTTC
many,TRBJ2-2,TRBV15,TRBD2,CATRGGEGTTGELFF,TGTGCCACCAGGGGAGGGGAGGGGACCACCGGGGAGCTGTTTTTT
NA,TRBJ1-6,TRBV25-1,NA,CASSGTSSPLHF,TGTGCCAGCAGTGGAACGAGTTCACCCCTCCACTTT
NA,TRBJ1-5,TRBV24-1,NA,CATSKVGENQPQHF,TGTGCCACCAGTAAAGTGGGGGAGAATCAGCCCCAGCATTTT
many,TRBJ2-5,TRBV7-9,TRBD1,CASSFSGQGVGETQYF,TGTGCCAGCAGCTTTTCGGGACAGGGGGTAGGAGAGACCCAGTACTTC
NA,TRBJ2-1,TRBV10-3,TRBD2,CAITTSRNEQFF,TGTGCCATCACGACTAGCAGGAATGAGCAGTTCTTC